The source of this T cell receptor (delta chain) is a study of gamma-delta chains in newborns, infants, children (dated by TCRdb to between 2018 and 2021). Regarding the complete study: According to the study title, microbial exposure causes polyclonal expansion of innate gammadelta T cells right after birth. The study examined the way microbial exposure affected innate gammadelta T cell populations in human newborns right after birth.

Instrument used: Illumina MiSeq. Public reads were reanalyzed in TCRdb with CATT, and rows carrying the same DNA were merged afterwards. Within this sample are under 3,500 delta-chain clones, with under 60% of them counted one time only. The top ten clones comprise 6.3% of the sample. Including cysteine and phenylalanine, the CDR3 has 17 amino acids. Of all the DNA, just the CDR3 is kept, 51 bases in frame from base 1. CDR1 GEAIGNYY and CDR2 EKD are derived from the germline V gene. Points on this clone: Its antigen remains unidentified. A far larger clone is off by one base, so a read error is likely.

The rearranged chain carries TRDV2 and TRDJ3; 10 nucleotides in the junction match TRDD3. This receptor was taken from a child who received the measles vaccine. Specimen: blood. The CDR3 protein sequence reads: CACDSTGGSCDTRQMFF. The bases are TGTGCCTGTGACAGTACTGGGGGATCCTGTGACACCCGACAGATGTTTTTC.